The present T cell receptor beta chain was sequenced within a study of T cell responses to AZD1222 COVID-19 vaccine. Regarding the study as a whole: Most donors were white British and more were female, and clonal diversity was possibly underestimated.

Regarding this clone: Its specificity is not known.

There are 15 residues in the CDR3. Germline CDR1 KGHSH, CDR2 LQKENI. The V and J ends lost 5 bases and 2 bases, in that order; junction bases with no gene match: 7. Using immunoSEQ multiplex PCR, the repertoire was profiled, and TCRdb retains in-frame clones only, with some absent. The sample gives 180,000 or so clones, around 90% of which show up once; roughly 2% is in the top ten. The sequence was collected from an adult who received the AZD1222 COVID-19 vaccine. This sequence joins TRBV18 and TRBJ2-5; the match to TRBD1 covers 8 bases. The input for sequencing was peripheral blood, taken 28 days after the second AZD1222 dose. CDR3: CASSFDRGGQETQYF. DNA for the CDR3: TGTGCCAGCTCATTCGACAGGGGTGGACAAGAGACCCAGTACTTC.